This TCR beta chain is from a study of T-cell reconstitution after alpha-beta-depleted transplantation in children (dated by TCRdb to 2016 to 2018). Background for the entire study: Using TCR repertoire profiling, the study quantitatively followed how T-cell immune reconstitution unfolded in children after TCRalphabeta/CD19-depleted allogeneic hematopoietic cell transplantation. Paper-wide results and their limitations: Over the following months the frequencies of hyperexpanded clones went down, and after one year T-cell counts and TCRbeta diversity were mostly credited to newly produced T cells. In some patients, the high TCRbeta diversity seen at day 60 was put down to recipient T cells and intrathymic progenitors that had survived conditioning. The apparently early recovery of alphabetaT-cell counts about two months after transplant reportedly depended on only several hundred rapidly expanded clones that came from non-depleted graft cells.

This clonotype was counted a few times. Its recognized antigen is unknown. No quality values exist for individual bases; no much larger clone is one base distant. Library creation used PCR. Sequencing relied on an Illumina HiSeq 2500. To normalize quantification of the TCRbeta repertoire, the TCR libraries were built with molecular barcoding that relied on unique molecular identifiers. TCRdb cleaned the public reads at Q25 with fastp, built clones with MiXCR and kept in-frame beta chains. Rows with a matching CDR3 protein are joined into one entry that keeps the most common DNA and genes. A total of about 260,000 distinct CDR3 sequences appear in this sample, 9.5% to 13% of them only once. 20% to 30% of the sample comes from the top ten. V loses 5 bases, J loses 2 bases, and the germline ends lie 12 bases apart. From cysteine to phenylalanine, the CDR3 is 14 amino acids long. Kept here is only the CDR3 DNA, which spans 42 bases and is read in frame from base 1. CDR1 and CDR2, looked up from the germline V gene (reference sequence), are SEHNR and FQNEAQ.

The sample's treatment or condition label, decoded: allogeneic hematopoietic cell transplantation with graft depleted of TCRalphabeta T cells and CD19 B cells. TCRalphabeta/CD19-depleted allogeneic hematopoietic cell grafts were given to the transplant recipients, all of whom were children. The receptor's source is a male patient aged 2 to 10 who had a stem cell transplant for chronic granulomatous disease, so the T cells may come from the graft donor. The rearranged chain carries TRBV7-9 and TRBJ1-1; tentative D gene TRBD1, with 5 bases matching. The sample was peripheral blood, taken 180 days after TCRalphabeta/CD19-depleted stem cell transplant. The CDR3 here reads CASSPTDLNTEAFF. The sequenced DNA: TGTGCCAGCAGCCCGACAGACCTAAACACTGAAGCTTTCTTT.